This T cell receptor (beta chain) stems from a study of T cell responses to AZD1222 COVID-19 vaccine. Study findings and constraints: Donor demographics were predominantly white British with a female majority; clonal diversity may be underestimated.

CDR3 length equals 15 residues. The germline V gene encodes CDR1 ENHRY and CDR2 SYGVKD. After removal of 3 bases from V and 0 bases from J, the junction contained 2 bases not matched to a gene. Clones were read by immunoSEQ multiplex PCR, and TCRdb kept only the in-frame ones, dropping some. This table has more than 85,000 clones, roughly nine tenths appearing once. As to this clone: Antigen specificity is unknown.

The specimen comprised peripheral blood, sampled on day 0 of AZD1222 vaccination. V gene TRBV10-3 combines with J gene TRBJ2-3, with 8 bases matching TRBD2. The sequence derives from an adult in good health. CDR3 residues: CAISDGTSSTDTQYF. CDR3 in DNA: TGTGCCATCAGTGACGGGACTAGTAGCACAGATACGCAGTATTTT.